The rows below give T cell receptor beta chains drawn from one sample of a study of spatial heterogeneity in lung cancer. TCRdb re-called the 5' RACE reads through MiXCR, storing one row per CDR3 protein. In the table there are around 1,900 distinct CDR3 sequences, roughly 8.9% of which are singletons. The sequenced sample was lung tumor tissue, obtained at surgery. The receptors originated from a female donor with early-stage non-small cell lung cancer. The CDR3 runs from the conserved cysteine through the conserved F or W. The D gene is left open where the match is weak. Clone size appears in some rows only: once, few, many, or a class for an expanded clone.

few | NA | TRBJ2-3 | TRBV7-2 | CASSLGGAGDTQYF | TGTGCCAGCAGCTTAGGGGGGGCTGGGGATACGCAGTATTTT
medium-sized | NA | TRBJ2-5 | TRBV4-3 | CASSQVRLMTQYF | TGCGCCAGCAGCCAAGTCCGTCTTATGACCCAGTACTTC
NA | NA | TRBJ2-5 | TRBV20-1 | CSARWGLETQYF | TGCAGTGCTAGGTGGGGGTTGGAGACCCAGTACTTC
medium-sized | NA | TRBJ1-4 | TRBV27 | CASSLVPLGEKLFF | TGTGCCAGCAGTTTAGTACCCCTAGGTGAAAAACTGTTTTTT
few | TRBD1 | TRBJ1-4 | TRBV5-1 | CASSLGRAGGEKLFF | TGCGCCAGCAGCTTGGGTCGGGCAGGGGGCGAAAAACTGTTTTTT
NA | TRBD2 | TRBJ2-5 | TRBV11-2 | CASSRTAGGPRETQYF | TGTGCCAGCAGCCGAACAGCGGGGGGGCCGAGGGAGACCCAGTACTTC
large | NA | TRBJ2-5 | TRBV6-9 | CASTGAYQETQYF | TGTGCCAGCACGGGAGCGTACCAAGAGACCCAGTACTTC
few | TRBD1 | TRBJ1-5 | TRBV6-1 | CASTPDRGYQPQHF | TGTGCCAGCACACCGGACAGGGGGTATCAGCCCCAGCATTTT
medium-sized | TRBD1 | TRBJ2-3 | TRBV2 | CASSRDRVTDTQYF | TGTGCCAGCAGCCGGGACAGGGTCACAGATACGCAGTATTTT
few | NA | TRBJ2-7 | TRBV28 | CASSFPDEQYF | TGTGCCAGCAGTTTCCCCGACGAGCAGTACTTC
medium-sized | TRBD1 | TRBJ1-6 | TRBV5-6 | CASRQGGSPLHF | TGTGCCAGCCGTCAGGGGGGATCACCCCTCCACTTT
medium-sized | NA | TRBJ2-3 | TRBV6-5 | CASSYTLDFSTDTQYF | TGTGCCAGCAGTTACACACTAGACTTTAGCACAGATACGCAGTATTTT
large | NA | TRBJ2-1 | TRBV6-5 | CASRRGEAYPFGNEQFF | TGTGCCAGCAGGCGAGGGGAAGCCTACCCATTTGGCAATGAGCAGTTCTTC
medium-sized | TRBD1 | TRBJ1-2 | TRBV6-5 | CASRPGQGVDGYTF | TGTGCCAGCAGACCGGGACAGGGGGTCGATGGCTACACCTTC
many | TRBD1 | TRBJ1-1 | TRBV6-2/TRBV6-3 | CASSRATGGVGPNTEAFF | TGTGCCAGCAGTCGAGCCACAGGGGGCGTTGGGCCTAACACTGAAGCTTTCTTT
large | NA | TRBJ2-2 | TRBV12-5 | CASALVEGSNTGELFF | TGTGCTAGTGCTCTTGTGGAAGGTTCGAACACCGGGGAGCTGTTTTTT
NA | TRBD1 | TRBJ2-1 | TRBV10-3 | CAISGNQGASYNEQFF | TGTGCCATCAGTGGAAACCAGGGGGCGTCCTACAATGAGCAGTTCTTC
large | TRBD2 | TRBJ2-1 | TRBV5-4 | CASSLAGTSGDEQFF | TGTGCCAGCAGCTTGGCCGGGACTAGCGGTGATGAGCAGTTCTTC
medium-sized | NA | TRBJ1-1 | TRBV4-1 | CASSPGRTEAFF | TGCGCCAGCAGCCCGGGACGGACCGAAGCTTTCTTT
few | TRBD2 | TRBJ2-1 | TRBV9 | CASSLTSGAYNEQFF | TGTGCCAGCAGCTTGACTAGCGGTGCCTACAATGAGCAGTTCTTC